The 32 T cell receptor beta chains given below trace back to one sample, sequenced in a study of Ad26.COV2.S vaccination and SARS-CoV-2 variants. The assay was immunoSEQ multiplex PCR, and TCRdb's table has in-frame clones only and misses some. The sample has approximately 300,000 clones, approximately 86% seen once. Treatment indicated: 15 to 20 received Ad26.COV2.S at low or high dose, single or two shots; five or six received placebo; per-sample allocation not given. Collection of samples fell on day 63 after the first vaccine or placebo injection. This specimen was peripheral blood, taken in a trial of Ad26.COV2.S vaccine versus placebo. These receptors were obtained from a person between 18 and 60 years old who received the Ad26.COV2.S COVID-19 vaccine or a placebo.

The count of this clone is one. The rearrangement links TRBV7-2 to TRBJ2-7, with D perhaps TRBD1 (5 bases). Germline V gives CDR1 SGHTA, CDR2 FQGNSA. CDR3 length: 12 amino acids. V was trimmed by 5 bases and J by 3 bases, leaving 8 bases between them. DNA for the CDR3: TGTGCCAGCAGCCCGACAGTCTACGAGCAGTACTTC. It encodes CASSPTVYEQYF.

The J gene is TRBJ1-5, the V gene TRBV2, with 8 nucleotides matching TRBD1. The CDR3 contains 17 residues. CDR1 is SNHLY, CDR2 FYNNEI, per germline. V lost 2 bases to trimming and J lost 5 bases; unmatched junction nucleotides: 11. The CDR3 here is CASSEYQPGQGDQPQHF. CDR3 DNA sequence: TGTGCCAGCAGTGAATACCAGCCCGGACAGGGCGATCAGCCCCAGCATTTT.

This clone was seen just once. The J gene is TRBJ1-1, the V gene TRBV6-5; tentative D call: TRBD1 (6 bases). V lost 7 bases and J lost 10, with 19 bases in between. CDR1 is MNHEY and CDR2 is SVGAGI in the germline V gene. The CDR3 is made up of 13 amino acids. DNA of the CDR3: TGTGCCAGCACCCCAGGGGACAACCGCCGAGCTTTCTTT. It codes for CASTPGDNRRAFF.

This clone was picked up one time. The chain recombines TRBV6-5 with TRBJ1-1; maybe TRBD1 (5 bases). V dropped 10 bases and J dropped 1 base, with 16 bases sitting between them. From germline, CDR1 is MNHEY and CDR2 SVGAGI. CDR3 length: 14 amino acids. The CDR3 region is CATWSFQGNTEAFF. In DNA form, the CDR3 reads TGTGCCACCTGGTCATTTCAGGGGAACACTGAAGCTTTCTTT.

This clone is a singleton in its sample. The V gene is TRBV19, the J gene TRBJ1-3, with unresolved D. The CDR3 has 17 amino acids. The germline V gene has CDR1 LNHDA and CDR2 SQIVND (reference sequence). Trimming shortened V by 5 bases and J by 0 bases, and 17 bases separated the two germline ends. CDR3 coding DNA: TGTGCCAGTAGTCTAATCCGTATCGGGAGCTCTGGAAACACCATATATTTT. This encodes CASSLIRIGSSGNTIYF. Based on the CDR3 plus reference TRBV19 and TRBJ1-3, the full variable domain is DGGITQSPKYLFRKEGQNVTLSCEQNLNHDAMYWYRQDPGQGLRLIYYSQIVNDFQKGDIAEGYSVSREKKESFPLTVTSAQKNPTAFYLCASSLIRIGSSGNTIYFGEGSWLTVV.

CDR3 DNA: TGCAGCGTGCTACAGGGAAACAATGAGCAGTTCTTC. It specifies CSVLQGNNEQFF. The chain links TRBV29-1 to TRBJ2-1; D is possibly TRBD1 (6 bases). The germline V gene has CDR1 SQVTM and CDR2 ANQGSEA. CDR3 size: 12 residues. V lost 6 bases and J 5 bases, leaving 11 bases between the germline ends.

This clone was seen just once. The gene calls are TRBV19 and TRBJ2-3; 10 nucleotides line up with TRBD2. V trimming: 4 bases; J trimming: 2 bases; junction bases outside the gene matches: 6. CDR1 is LNHDA, CDR2 SQIVND, per germline (reference sequence). CDR3 length equals 16 residues. The CDR3 here is CASSTSGGPYTDTQYF. In DNA form, the CDR3 reads TGTGCCAGTAGTACTAGCGGGGGACCCTACACAGATACGCAGTATTTT.

This clone was seen only once. The chain has TRBV2 and TRBJ1-2; D gene ambiguous. Germline CDR1 SNHLY, CDR2 FYNNEI. This CDR3 region has 13 residues. V lost 4 bases and J lost 3, with 9 bases in between. The DNA of the CDR3 is TGTGCCAGCAGTGCTGGAGTTGACTATGGCTACACCTTC. Amino acids: CASSAGVDYGYTF.

V gene TRBV5-1 combines with J gene TRBJ1-2, with D hard to call. Between the trimmed V and J ends, which lost 5 bases and 4 bases, there was a span of 15 bases. Germline CDR1 and CDR2: SGHRS and YFSETQ. This CDR3 comprises 14 residues. CDR3 coding DNA: TGCGCCAGCAGGACCTCGGCAGCTGGCTATGGCTACACCTTC. Protein: CASRTSAAGYGYTF.

In the case of this clone: This sample includes further DNA sequences coding for the same CDR3. The V call is TRBV6-5, the J call TRBJ2-2, with D unclear. CDR1 MNHEY and CDR2 SVGAGI come from the germline V gene. This CDR3 region has 13 residues. V lost 0 bases and J lost 4, with 3 bases in between. The CDR3 loop reads CASSYSLTGELFF. CDR3 nucleotides: TGTGCCAGCAGTTACTCGCTCACCGGGGAGCTGTTTTTT.

The chain joins TRBV15 to TRBJ2-7, with a tentative D call TRBD1 (6 bases). The germline gives CDR1 LNHNV, CDR2 YYDKDF (reference sequence). This CDR3 is 15 amino acids long. The V gene lost 4 bases and the J gene lost 3 bases, with 16 bases spanning the gap. The CDR3 here is CATSKSGVGVYEQYF. The CDR3 DNA reads as TGTGCCACCAGCAAATCAGGGGTAGGGGTCTACGAGCAGTACTTC.

The chain links TRBV19 to TRBJ1-3; D ambiguous. The length of the CDR3 is 14 residues. CDR1 and CDR2 from the germline V gene are LNHDA and SQIVND (reference sequence). Between the trimmed V and J ends, which lost 7 bases and 0 bases, there was a span of 10 bases. In nucleotides, the CDR3 is TGTGCCAGTAAACCGAGCCTCTCTGGAAACACCATATATTTT. It encodes CASKPSLSGNTIYF.

The chain links TRBV3-1 (or the pseudogene TRBV3-2) to TRBJ2-4; D uncertain. Trimming cost V 3 bases and J 0 bases, with 6 bases left between them. Germline V gene data show CDR1 as LGHDT and CDR2 as YNNKEL (reference sequence). This CDR3 has 14 amino acids. The CDR3 spells CASSQSLAKNIQYF. In DNA form, the CDR3 reads TGTGCCAGCAGCCAGTCATTAGCCAAAAACATTCAGTACTTC.

The V call is TRBV15, the J call TRBJ2-7; D possibly corresponds to TRBD1 (6 bases). The V end lost 1 base, the J end lost 5 bases, and 12 bases lay between the germline ends. The CDR3 loop spans 14 amino acids. Germline V gives CDR1 LNHNV, CDR2 YYDKDF (reference sequence). This CDR3 reads CATSRVRGIHEQYF. CDR3 in DNA: TGTGCCACCAGCAGAGTGAGGGGGATCCACGAGCAGTACTTC.

V and J are TRBV7-2 and TRBJ1-5; D gene unclear. The V and J ends lost 5 bases and 4 bases respectively, with 12 bases between them. CDR1 SGHTA and CDR2 FQGNSA come from the germline V gene. The CDR3 covers 14 residues. Here the CDR3 DNA reads TGTGCCAGCAGCCAAACAAGTCCGAATCAGCCCCAGCATTTT. Its translation is CASSQTSPNQPQHF.

V and J are TRBV5-1 and TRBJ2-1; D gene uncertain. Trimming took off 1 base at V and 8 bases at J, with 7 bases between the two ends. CDR1 and CDR2 from the germline V gene are SGHRS and YFSETQ. This CDR3 region has 12 residues. The DNA of the CDR3 is TGCGCCAGCAGCTTGTGGGTTGATGAGCAGTTCTTC. This sequence encodes CASSLWVDEQFF.

This chain links TRBV7-9 with TRBJ1-6; D might be TRBD1 (6 bases). The germline gives CDR1 SEHNR, CDR2 FQNEAQ (reference sequence). Trimming shortened V by 3 bases and J by 10 bases, and 16 bases separated the two germline ends. The CDR3 length is 15 residues. CDR3 in amino acids: CASSFGGGGRSPLHF. The CDR3 DNA reads TGTGCCAGCAGCTTCGGCGGGGGGGGCCGGTCACCCCTCCACTTT. Full variable domain (rest looked up from reference TRBV7-9 and TRBJ1-6): DTGVSQNPRHKITKRGQNVTFRCDPISEHNRLYWYRQTLGQGPEFLTYFQNEAQLEKSRLLSDRFSAERPKGSFSTLEIQRTEQGDSAMYLCASSFGGGGRSPLHFGNGTRLTVT.

The rearrangement joins TRBV2 to TRBJ2-5; TRBD2 agrees at 10 bases. The trim removed 5 bases at V and 4 bases at J, leaving 4 bases unmatched. CDR1 and CDR2 from the germline V gene are SNHLY and FYNNEI. The CDR3 spans 14 residues. Here the CDR3 reads CASSKRGGLETQYF. CDR3 nucleotide sequence: TGTGCCAGCAGTAAGCGGGGGGGCCTAGAGACCCAGTACTTC.

The rearrangement joins TRBV7-8 to TRBJ2-7; D unresolved. The CDR3 has 11 amino acids. With 5 bases removed from V and 3 bases from J, the gap between germline ends came to 5 bases. Germline V gives CDR1 SGHVS, CDR2 FQNEAQ. CDR3 nucleotides: TGTGCCAGCAGCACAAACTACGAGCAGTACTTC. Its translation: CASSTNYEQYF. The full variable domain, completed using reference TRBV7-8 and TRBJ2-7, is GAGVSQSPRYKVAKRGQDVALRCDPISGHVSLFWYQQALGQGPEFLTYFQNEAQLDKSGLPSDRFFAERPEGSVSTLKIQRTQQEDSAVYLCASSTNYEQYFGPGTRLTVT.

The chain uses TRBV7-2 and TRBJ2-1; 10 nucleotides line up with TRBD1. Germline CDR1 and CDR2: SGHTA and FQGNSA. The V gene end was trimmed by 5 bases and the J gene end by 3 bases; junction bases not matched to a gene: 4. This CDR3 comprises 15 residues. CDR3 nucleotides: TGTGCCAGCAGCGCTGGGACAGGGGTCTACAATGAGCAGTTCTTC. This encodes CASSAGTGVYNEQFF.

A few counts support this clone. The rearrangement joins TRBV29-1 to TRBJ1-5; D call uncertain. V lost 7 bases, J lost 8 bases, and 18 bases lay in between. CDR1 and CDR2 (germline): SQVTM, ANQGSEA. This CDR3 is built from 13 residues. The CDR3 here is CSAQRTAAEPQHF. CDR3 in DNA: TGCAGCGCACAACGGACGGCCGCAGAGCCCCAGCATTTT. Looking up the rest from reference TRBV29-1 and TRBJ1-5 gives the full variable domain: SAVISQKPSRDICQRGTSLTIQCQVDSQVTMMFWYRQQPGQSLTLIATANQGSEATYESGFVIDKFPISRPNLTFSTLTVSNMSPEDSSIYLCSAQRTAAEPQHFGDGTRLSIL.

The chain carries TRBV7-9 and TRBJ1-2; 8 bases line up with TRBD1. V lost 4 bases and J lost 7; bases outside the gene matches: 8. CDR3 length: 14 amino acids. Germline V gene lookup returns CDR1 SEHNR and CDR2 FQNEAQ (reference sequence). DNA for the CDR3: TGTGCCAGCAGCTATTCGGACAGGGTCGGTGGCTACACCTTC. Protein: CASSYSDRVGGYTF.

The gene calls are TRBV4-1 and TRBJ1-5; a weak D match, TRBD1 (6 bases). The germline CDR1 and CDR2 sequences are MGHRA and YSYEKL. The CDR3 spans 16 residues. Trimming took 6 bases from V and 2 from J, leaving 17 bases between them. This CDR3 reads CASSRSQGVGNQPQHF. CDR3 nucleotides: TGCGCCAGCAGTCGATCACAGGGTGTGGGCAATCAGCCCCAGCATTTT.

The V gene is TRBV4-3, the J gene TRBJ2-3; unclear D gene. Germline V gene sequence: CDR1 LGHNA, CDR2 YSLEER. Trimming took 0 bases from V and 0 from J, leaving 10 bases between them. The CDR3 runs 16 residues. The DNA of the CDR3 is TGCGCCAGCAGCCAAGATTCGCAGCCTAGCACAGATACGCAGTATTTT. Its protein product is CASSQDSQPSTDTQYF.

The chain uses TRBV7-2 and TRBJ1-1; D is unresolved. Germline V gene sequence: CDR1 SGHTA, CDR2 FQGNSA. Trimming removed 2 bases at V and 3 bases at J, with 10 bases between. The CDR3 is 14 amino acids. The CDR3 region has the DNA TGTGCCAGCAGCTTATCTATCAGAGACACTGAAGCTTTCTTT. Protein product: CASSLSIRDTEAFF.

The genes are TRBV10-3 and TRBJ1-1; 8 bases are shared with TRBD1. Germline loops: CDR1 ENHRY, CDR2 SYGVKD. J lost 0 bases, V lost 6 bases, and 6 bases had no gene match. The CDR3 covers 15 residues. The CDR3 nucleotides read TGTGCCATCAGCGGGGGACAGGTCATGAACACTGAAGCTTTCTTT. Protein sequence: CAISGGQVMNTEAFF.

The V gene is TRBV5-1, the J gene TRBJ2-1; TRBD1 agrees at 10 bases. The junction had 8 bases not matched to a gene; V was cut back by 6 bases and J by 8 bases. This CDR3 comprises 14 residues. The germline CDR1 and CDR2 sequences are SGHRS and YFSETQ. As DNA, the CDR3 is TGCGCCAGCAAATCGACAGGGGGCTTCGATGAGCAGTTCTTC. Protein: CASKSTGGFDEQFF. Full variable domain (rest looked up from reference TRBV5-1 and TRBJ2-1): KAGVTQTPRYLIKTRGQQVTLSCSPISGHRSVSWYQQTPGQGLQFLFEYFSETQRNKGNFPGRFSGRQFSNSRSEMNVSTLELGDSALYLCASKSTGGFDEQFFGPGTRLTVL.

The V gene is TRBV24-1, the J gene TRBJ2-1, with 9 bases fitting TRBD2. This CDR3 has 15 amino acids. Germline values: CDR1 KGHDR, CDR2 SFDVKD. V lost 3 bases and J lost 9; bases outside the gene matches: 8. The CDR3 DNA is TGTGCCACCAGTGATAGAGGCGGGGGGGCTGGTGAGCAGTTCTTC. Its translation: CATSDRGGGAGEQFF.

About this clone itself: The same CDR3 arises from other DNA sequences in this sample as well. This chain joins TRBV18 and TRBJ2-7; TRBD1 matches at 10 bases. The CDR3 extends over 14 amino acids. Looked up from germline, CDR1 is KGHSH and CDR2 is LQKENI. The V segment lost 3 bases and the J segment 3 bases; nucleotides outside the gene matches: 2. In nucleotides, the CDR3 is TGTGCCAGCTCACCCGGGACAGGGGACTACGAGCAGTACTTC. Amino acids: CASSPGTGDYEQYF.

The rearrangement uses TRBV14 and TRBJ2-1, with D perhaps matching TRBD2 (6 bases). V dropped 2 bases and J dropped 13 bases, with 9 bases sitting between them. CDR1 is SGHDN, CDR2 FVKESK, per germline. This CDR3 has 11 amino acids. The CDR3 region is CASSQRESQFF. CDR3 bases: TGTGCCAGCAGCCAACGGGAGAGCCAGTTCTTC.

This rearrangement joins TRBV18 to TRBJ1-2; D might be TRBD1 (6 bases). CDR1 and CDR2 from the germline V gene are KGHSH and LQKENI. V was pared by 2 bases and J by 8 bases, with 15 bases between. The CDR3 contains 14 residues. CDR3 coding DNA: TGTGCCAGCTCACCATGGCGGACAGAAGGGGGCTACACCTTC. This translates into CASSPWRTEGGYTF.

This clone was seen just once. V gene TRBV4-3 combines with J gene TRBJ1-6, with TRBD1 as a possible D gene (6 bases). Per germline, CDR1 LGHNA and CDR2 YSLEER. V lost 1 base and J 0 bases, leaving 10 bases between the germline ends. CDR3 size: 17 residues. The CDR3 sequence: CASSQVWGASYNSPLHF. The CDR3, as DNA: TGCGCCAGCAGCCAAGTTTGGGGGGCCTCCTATAATTCACCCCTCCACTTT.